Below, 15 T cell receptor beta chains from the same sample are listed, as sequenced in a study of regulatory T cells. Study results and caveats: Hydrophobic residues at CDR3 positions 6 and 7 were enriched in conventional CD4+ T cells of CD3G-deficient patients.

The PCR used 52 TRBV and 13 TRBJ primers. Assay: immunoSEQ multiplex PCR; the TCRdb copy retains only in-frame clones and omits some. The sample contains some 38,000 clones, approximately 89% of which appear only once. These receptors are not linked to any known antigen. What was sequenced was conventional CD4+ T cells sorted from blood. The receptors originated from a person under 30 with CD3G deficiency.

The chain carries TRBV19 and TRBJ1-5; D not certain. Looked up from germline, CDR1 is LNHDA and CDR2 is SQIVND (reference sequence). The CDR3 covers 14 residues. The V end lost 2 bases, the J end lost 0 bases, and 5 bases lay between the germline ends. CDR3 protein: CASSIQDSNQPQHF. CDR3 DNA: TGTGCCAGTAGTATACAGGATAGCAATCAGCCCCAGCATTTT.

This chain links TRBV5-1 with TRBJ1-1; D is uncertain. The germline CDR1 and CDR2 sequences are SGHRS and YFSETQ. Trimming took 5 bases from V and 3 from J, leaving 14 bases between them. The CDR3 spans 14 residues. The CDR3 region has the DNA TGCGCCAGCAGACCTGCGTGGAGGGACACTGAAGCTTTCTTT. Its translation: CASRPAWRDTEAFF.

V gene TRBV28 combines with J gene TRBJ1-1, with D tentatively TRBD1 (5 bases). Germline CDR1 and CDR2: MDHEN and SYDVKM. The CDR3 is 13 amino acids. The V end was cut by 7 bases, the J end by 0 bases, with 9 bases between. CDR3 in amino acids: CASMGTMNTEAFF. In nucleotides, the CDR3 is TGTGCCAGCATGGGGACTATGAACACTGAAGCTTTCTTT.

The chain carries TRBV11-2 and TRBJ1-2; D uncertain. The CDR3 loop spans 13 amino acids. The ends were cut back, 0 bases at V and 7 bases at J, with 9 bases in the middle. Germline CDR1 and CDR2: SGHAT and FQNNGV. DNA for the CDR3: TGTGCCAGCAGCTTAGATCAAGGGCCTGGCTACACCTTC. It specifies CASSLDQGPGYTF.

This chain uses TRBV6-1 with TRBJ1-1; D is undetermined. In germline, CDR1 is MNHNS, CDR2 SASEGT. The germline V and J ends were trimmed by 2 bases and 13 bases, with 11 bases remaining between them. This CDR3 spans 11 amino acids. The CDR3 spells CASSESYVDFF. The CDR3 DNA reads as TGTGCCAGCAGTGAATCGTACGTAGATTTCTTT.

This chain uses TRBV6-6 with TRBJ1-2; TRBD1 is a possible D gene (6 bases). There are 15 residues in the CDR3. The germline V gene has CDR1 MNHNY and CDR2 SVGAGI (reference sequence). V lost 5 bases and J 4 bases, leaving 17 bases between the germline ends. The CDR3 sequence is CASSPPGRGAYGYTF. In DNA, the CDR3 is TGTGCCAGCAGTCCCCCGGGCAGGGGAGCCTATGGCTACACCTTC.

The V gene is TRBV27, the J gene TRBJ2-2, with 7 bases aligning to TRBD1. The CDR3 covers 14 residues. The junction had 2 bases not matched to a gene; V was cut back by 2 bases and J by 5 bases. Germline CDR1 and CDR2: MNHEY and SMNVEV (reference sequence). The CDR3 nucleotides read TGTGCCAGCAGTTTAAACAGGGGAACCGGGGAGCTGTTTTTT. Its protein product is CASSLNRGTGELFF.

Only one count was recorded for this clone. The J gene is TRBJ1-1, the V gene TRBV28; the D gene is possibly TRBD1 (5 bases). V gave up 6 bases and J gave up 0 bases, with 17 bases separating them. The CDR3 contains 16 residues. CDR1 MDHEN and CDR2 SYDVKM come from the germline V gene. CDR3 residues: CASRSEGAGLNTEAFF. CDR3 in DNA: TGTGCCAGCAGGTCTGAAGGTGCAGGGTTGAACACTGAAGCTTTCTTT.

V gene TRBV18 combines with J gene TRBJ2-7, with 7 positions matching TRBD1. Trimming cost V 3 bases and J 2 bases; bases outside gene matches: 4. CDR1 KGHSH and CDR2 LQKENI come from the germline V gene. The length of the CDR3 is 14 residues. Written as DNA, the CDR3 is TGTGCCAGCTCACCTCGGGACAGTCCCTACGAGCAGTACTTC. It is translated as CASSPRDSPYEQYF.

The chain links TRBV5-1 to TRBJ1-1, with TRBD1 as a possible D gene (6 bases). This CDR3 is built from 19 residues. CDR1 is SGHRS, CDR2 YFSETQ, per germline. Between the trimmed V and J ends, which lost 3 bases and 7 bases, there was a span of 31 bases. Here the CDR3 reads CASSSMGGSRDTPTREAFF. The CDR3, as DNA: TGCGCCAGCAGCTCCATGGGGGGTTCGCGGGACACCCCTACCCGTGAAGCTTTCTTT.

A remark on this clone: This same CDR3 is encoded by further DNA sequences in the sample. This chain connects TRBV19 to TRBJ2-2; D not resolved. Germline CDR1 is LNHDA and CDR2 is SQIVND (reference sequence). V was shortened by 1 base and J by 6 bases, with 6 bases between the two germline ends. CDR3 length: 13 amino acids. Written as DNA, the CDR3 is TGTGCCAGTAGTATAGTGCCTCCCGGGGAGCTGTTTTTT. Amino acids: CASSIVPPGELFF.

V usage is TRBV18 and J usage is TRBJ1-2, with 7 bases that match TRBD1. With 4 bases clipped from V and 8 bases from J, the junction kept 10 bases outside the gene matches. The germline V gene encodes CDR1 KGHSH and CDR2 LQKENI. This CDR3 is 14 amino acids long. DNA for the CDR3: TGTGCCAGCTCACGGGCCGGGACAGCGATGGGCTACACCTTC. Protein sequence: CASSRAGTAMGYTF.

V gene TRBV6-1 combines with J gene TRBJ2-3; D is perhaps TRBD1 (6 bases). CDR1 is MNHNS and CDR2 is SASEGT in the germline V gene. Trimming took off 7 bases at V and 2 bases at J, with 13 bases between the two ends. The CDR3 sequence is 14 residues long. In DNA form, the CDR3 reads TGTGCCAGCACCTCGGGACACATCACAGATACGCAGTATTTT. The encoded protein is CASTSGHITDTQYF.

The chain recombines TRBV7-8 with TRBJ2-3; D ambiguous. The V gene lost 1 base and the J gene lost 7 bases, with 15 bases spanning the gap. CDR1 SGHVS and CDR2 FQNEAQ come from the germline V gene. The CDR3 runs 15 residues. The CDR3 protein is CASSLGLDPSHTQYF. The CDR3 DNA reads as TGTGCCAGCAGCTTAGGGCTGGATCCTTCCCATACGCAGTATTTT.

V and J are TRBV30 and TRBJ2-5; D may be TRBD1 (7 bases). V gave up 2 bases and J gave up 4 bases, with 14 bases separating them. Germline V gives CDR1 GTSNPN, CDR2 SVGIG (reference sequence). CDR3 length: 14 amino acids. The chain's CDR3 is CAWSRRGLGETQYF. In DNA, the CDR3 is TGTGCCTGGAGTCGGAGGGGGCTGGGAGAGACCCAGTACTTC.